This T cell receptor (beta chain) is from a study of Ad26.COV2.S vaccination and SARS-CoV-2 variants. This table comes from immunoSEQ multiplex PCR, and its TCRdb copy is limited to in-frame clones, with some not included. Of hundreds of thousands of clones in the sample, roughly 90% were seen once. The treatment denotes: some 19 received Ad26.COV2.S at low or high dose, single or two shots; about 5 received placebo; per-sample allocation not given. The samples date from day 63 after the first vaccine or placebo injection. An adult of 18-55 years in Boston served as donor. Study-level points and caveats: The analyses of TCR breadth and depth may have understated the size of total T cell responses.

CDR3 size: 13 residues. The V end was cut by 4 bases, the J end by 0 bases, with 7 bases between. Germline CDR1 is SQVTM and CDR2 is ANQGSEA. To note about this clone: What it recognizes is unknown.

The clonotype was recovered from a person aged 18 to 59 who received the Ad26.COV2.S COVID-19 vaccine or a placebo. V is TRBV29-1 and J is TRBJ1-5; D is possibly TRBD1 (6 bases). The sample in question was peripheral blood, obtained in a trial of Ad26.COV2.S vaccine versus placebo. As DNA, the CDR3 is TGCAGCGTTGGCAGGGGTAGCAATCAGCCCCAGCATTTT. Encoded protein: CSVGRGSNQPQHF.